This paragraph covers one T cell receptor beta chain sequence. Antigen unknown. The data stem from a study of T cell repertoires in cytomegalovirus infection. At the level of the study: Signatures in public TCR beta sequences pointed to both CMV infection and matching HLA type.

Regarding the study as a whole: CMV carriers having the relevant HLA were flagged by cumulative public TCR beta family frequency. Ex vivo, HLA-C-restricted CMV-specific TCR beta clonotypes prevailed over the rest of the response.

This CDR3 is 16 amino acids long. CDR1 is DFQATT, CDR2 SNEGSKA, per germline (reference sequence). The V end lost 0 bases, the J end lost 0 bases, and 13 bases lay between the germline ends. From the reads, TCRdb called clonotypes with MiXCR, one entry per CDR3 protein. The sample shows around 530,000 distinct CDR3 sequences, 26% of them seen only once. This sequence joins TRBV20-1 and TRBJ2-3, with unresolved D. The material sequenced was PBMCs. The clonotype originates from a human donor in good health (CMV status not recorded). Some clones in this sample may be carry-over from other donors' samples. CDR3 sequence (DNA): TGCAGTGCTAGAGATTATCGAAGCAGAAGCACAGATACGCAGTATTTT. This gives the protein CSARDYRSRSTDTQYF.